The clone carrying this TCR beta chain was detected only a few times. Its antigen is unknown. Compared with germline, one end of the junction differs, possibly owing to a read error. The CDR3 has 12 amino acids. Per the germline V gene, CDR1 is SEHNR and CDR2 is FQNEAQ (reference sequence). MiXCR, applied by TCRdb to the reads, yields one record per CDR3 protein. The sample contains over 200,000 distinct CDR3 sequences, roughly an eighth of which appear only once. This entry belongs to a study of T cell repertoires in cytomegalovirus infection. The study's findings and limits: Of the TCR beta families, the public ones yielded a cumulative frequency that identified carriers of CMV plus the relevant HLA.

The rearrangement links TRBV7-9 to TRBJ2-7, with unresolved D. The specimen sequenced was PBMCs. This receptor was taken from a human donor in good health (CMV status not recorded). Some clones in this sample may be carry-over from other donors' samples. CDR3 sequence: CASSRPTYEKYF. In nucleotides, the CDR3 is TGTGCCAGCAGCAGGCCTACCTACGAGAAGTACTTC. Combining the CDR3 with reference TRBV7-9 and TRBJ2-7 gives the whole variable domain DTGVSQNPRHKITKRGQNVTFRCDPISEHNRLYWYRQTLGQGPEFLTYFQNEAQLEKSRLLSDRFSAERPKGSFSTLEIQRTEQGDSAMYLCASSRPTYEKYFGPGTRLTVT.